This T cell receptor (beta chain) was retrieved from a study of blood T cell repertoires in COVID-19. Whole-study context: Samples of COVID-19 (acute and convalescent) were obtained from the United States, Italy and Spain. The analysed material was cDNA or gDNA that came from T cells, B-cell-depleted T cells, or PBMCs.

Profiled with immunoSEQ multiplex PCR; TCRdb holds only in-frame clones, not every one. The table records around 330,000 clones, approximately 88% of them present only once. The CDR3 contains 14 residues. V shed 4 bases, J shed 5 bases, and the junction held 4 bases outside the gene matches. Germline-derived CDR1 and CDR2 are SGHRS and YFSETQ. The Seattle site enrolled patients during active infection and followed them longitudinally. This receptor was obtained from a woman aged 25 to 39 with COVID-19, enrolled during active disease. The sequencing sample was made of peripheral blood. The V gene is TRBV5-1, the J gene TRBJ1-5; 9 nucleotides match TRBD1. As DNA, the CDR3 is TGCGCCAGCAGCGCCGGGACAGGGCATCAGCCCCAGCATTTT. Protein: CASSAGTGHQPQHF.